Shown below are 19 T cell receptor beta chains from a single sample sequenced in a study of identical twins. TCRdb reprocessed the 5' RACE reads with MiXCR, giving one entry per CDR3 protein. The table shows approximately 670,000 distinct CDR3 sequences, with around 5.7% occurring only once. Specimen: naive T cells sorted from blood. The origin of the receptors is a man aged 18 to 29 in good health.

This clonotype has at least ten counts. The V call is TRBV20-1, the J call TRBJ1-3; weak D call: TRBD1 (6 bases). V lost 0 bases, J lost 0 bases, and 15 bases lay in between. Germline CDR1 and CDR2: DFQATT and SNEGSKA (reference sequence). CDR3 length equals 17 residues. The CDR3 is CSAREGNRESSGNTIYF. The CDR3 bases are TGCAGTGCTAGAGAGGGGAACAGGGAGAGCTCTGGAAACACCATATATTTT.

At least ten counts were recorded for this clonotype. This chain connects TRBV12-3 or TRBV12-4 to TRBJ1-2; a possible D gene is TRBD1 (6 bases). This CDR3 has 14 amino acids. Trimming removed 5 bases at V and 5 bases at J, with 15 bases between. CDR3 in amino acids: CASSLAGTPYGYTF. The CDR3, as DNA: TGTGCCAGCAGTCTCGCCGGGACACCTTATGGCTACACCTTC.

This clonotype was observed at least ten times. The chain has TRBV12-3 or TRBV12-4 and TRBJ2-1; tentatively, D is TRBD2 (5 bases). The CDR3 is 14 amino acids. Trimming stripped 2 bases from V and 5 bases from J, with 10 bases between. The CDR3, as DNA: TGTGCCAGCAGTTTAAGAGGGCCCGACAATGAGCAGTTCTTC. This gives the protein CASSLRGPDNEQFF.

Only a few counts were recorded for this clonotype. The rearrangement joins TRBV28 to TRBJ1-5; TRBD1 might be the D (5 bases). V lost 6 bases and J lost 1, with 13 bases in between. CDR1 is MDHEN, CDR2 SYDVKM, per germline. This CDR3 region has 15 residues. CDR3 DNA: TGTGCCAGCAGATACGGACAACTCAGCAATCAGCCCCAGCATTTT. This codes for CASRYGQLSNQPQHF.

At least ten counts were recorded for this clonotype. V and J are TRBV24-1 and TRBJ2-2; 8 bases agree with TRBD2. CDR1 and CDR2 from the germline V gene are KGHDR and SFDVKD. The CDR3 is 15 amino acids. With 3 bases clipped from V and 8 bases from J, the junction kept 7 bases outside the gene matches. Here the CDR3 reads CATSDEQREPGELFF. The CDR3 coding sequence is TGTGCCACCAGTGATGAGCAGCGGGAGCCAGGGGAGCTGTTTTTT.

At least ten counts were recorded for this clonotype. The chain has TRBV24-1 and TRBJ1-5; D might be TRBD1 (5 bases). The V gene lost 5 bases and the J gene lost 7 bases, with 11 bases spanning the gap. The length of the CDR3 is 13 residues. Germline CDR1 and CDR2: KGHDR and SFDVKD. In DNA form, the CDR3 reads TGTGCCACCAGTGGTGGGGGAGTGCAGCCCCAGCATTTT. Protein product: CATSGGGVQPQHF.

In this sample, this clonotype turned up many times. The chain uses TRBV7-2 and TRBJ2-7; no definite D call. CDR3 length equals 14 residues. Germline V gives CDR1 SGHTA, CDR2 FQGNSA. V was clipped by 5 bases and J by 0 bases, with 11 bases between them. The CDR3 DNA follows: TGTGCCAGCAGCGCAAGCCGCCTCTCCTACGAGCAGTACTTC. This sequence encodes CASSASRLSYEQYF.

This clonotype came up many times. The CDR3 DNA reads TGTGCCAGCAGCATAGGGACTAGCGGCTCCTACAATGAGCAGTTCTTC. This gives the protein CASSIGTSGSYNEQFF. J is TRBJ2-1 and V is TRBV5-4; 11 bases are a match to TRBD2. This CDR3 comprises 16 residues. The ends lost 4 bases at V and 0 bases at J; junction bases unmatched: 3. Germline values: CDR1 SGHNT, CDR2 YYREEE (reference sequence).

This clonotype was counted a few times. CDR3 residues: CASNPHTPHLRLVAEQFF. The CDR3 nucleotides are TGTGCCAGCAACCCTCATACCCCTCACCTTAGACTAGTCGCTGAGCAGTTCTTC. The J gene is TRBJ2-1, the V gene TRBV6-1, with D perhaps TRBD2 (6 bases). Germline V gene data show CDR1 as MNHNS and CDR2 as SASEGT. The CDR3 has 18 amino acids. V was pared by 7 bases and J by 9 bases, with 31 bases between.

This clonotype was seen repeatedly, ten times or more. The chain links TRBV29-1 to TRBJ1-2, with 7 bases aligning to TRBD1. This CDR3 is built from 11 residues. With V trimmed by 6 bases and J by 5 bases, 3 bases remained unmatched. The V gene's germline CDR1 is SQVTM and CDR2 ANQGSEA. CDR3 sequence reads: CSVGQVYGYTF. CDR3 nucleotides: TGCAGCGTCGGACAGGTATATGGCTACACCTTC.

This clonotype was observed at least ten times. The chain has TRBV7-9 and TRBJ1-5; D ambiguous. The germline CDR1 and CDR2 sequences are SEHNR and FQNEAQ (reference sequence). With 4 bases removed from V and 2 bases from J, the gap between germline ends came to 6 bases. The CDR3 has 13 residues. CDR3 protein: CASSYGGNQPQHF. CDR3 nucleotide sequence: TGTGCCAGCAGCTACGGAGGCAATCAGCCCCAGCATTTT.

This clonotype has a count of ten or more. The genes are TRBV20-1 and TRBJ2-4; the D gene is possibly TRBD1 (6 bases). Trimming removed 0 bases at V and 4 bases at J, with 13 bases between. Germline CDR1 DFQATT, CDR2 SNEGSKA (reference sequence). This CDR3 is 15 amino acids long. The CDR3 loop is CSARDPGQGKNIQYF. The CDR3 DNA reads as TGCAGTGCTAGAGATCCGGGACAAGGAAAAAACATTCAGTACTTC.

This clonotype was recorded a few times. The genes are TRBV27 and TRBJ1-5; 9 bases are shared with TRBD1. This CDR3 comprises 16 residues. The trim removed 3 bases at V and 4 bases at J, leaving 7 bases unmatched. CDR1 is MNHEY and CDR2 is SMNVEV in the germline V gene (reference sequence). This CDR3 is CASSFGTGIGNQPQHF. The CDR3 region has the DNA TGTGCCAGCAGTTTCGGGACAGGGATCGGGAATCAGCCCCAGCATTTT.

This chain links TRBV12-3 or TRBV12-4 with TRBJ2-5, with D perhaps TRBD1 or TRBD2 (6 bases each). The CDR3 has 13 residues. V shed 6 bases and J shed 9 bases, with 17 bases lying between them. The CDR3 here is CASRPPLGGPQYF. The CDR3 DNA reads TGTGCCAGCAGACCGCCCCTGGGGGGCCCCCAGTACTTC.

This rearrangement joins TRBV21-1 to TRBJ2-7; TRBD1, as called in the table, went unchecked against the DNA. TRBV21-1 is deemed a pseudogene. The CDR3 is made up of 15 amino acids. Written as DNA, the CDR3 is TGTGCCAGCAGCAAGTCGTCAGGGTTCGGATACGAGCAGTACGTC. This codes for CASSKSSGFGYEQYV.

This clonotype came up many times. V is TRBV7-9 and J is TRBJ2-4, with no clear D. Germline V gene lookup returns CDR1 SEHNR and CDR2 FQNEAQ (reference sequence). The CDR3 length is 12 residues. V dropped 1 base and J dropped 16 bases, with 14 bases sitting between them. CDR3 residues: CASSLGADAQYF. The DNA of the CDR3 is TGTGCCAGCAGCTTAGGGGCAGATGCCCAATACTTC.

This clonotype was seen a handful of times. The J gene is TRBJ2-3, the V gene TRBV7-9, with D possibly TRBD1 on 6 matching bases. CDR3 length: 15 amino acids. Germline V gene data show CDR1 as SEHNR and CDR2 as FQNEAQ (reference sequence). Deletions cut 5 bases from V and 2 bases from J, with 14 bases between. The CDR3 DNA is TGTGCCAGCAGCCCGGGACAACCCCACACAGATACGCAGTATTTT. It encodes CASSPGQPHTDTQYF.

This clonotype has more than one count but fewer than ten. CDR3 loop: CASSKASGTYNEQFF. The CDR3 region has the DNA TGTGCCAGCTCAAAGGCTAGCGGGACCTACAATGAGCAGTTCTTC. The chain couples TRBV18 to TRBJ2-1; 9 positions agree with TRBD2. Losses at the gene ends were 5 bases for V and 2 bases for J; bases not matched to a gene: 4. CDR3 length: 15 residues. Germline CDR1 and CDR2: KGHSH and LQKENI. The complete variable domain, with remaining parts taken from reference TRBV18 and TRBJ2-1, reads NAGVMQNPRHLVRRRGQEARLRCSPMKGHSHVYWYRQLPEEGLKFMVYLQKENIIDESGMPKERFSAEFPKEGPSILRIQQVVRGDSAAYFCASSKASGTYNEQFFGPGTRLTVL.

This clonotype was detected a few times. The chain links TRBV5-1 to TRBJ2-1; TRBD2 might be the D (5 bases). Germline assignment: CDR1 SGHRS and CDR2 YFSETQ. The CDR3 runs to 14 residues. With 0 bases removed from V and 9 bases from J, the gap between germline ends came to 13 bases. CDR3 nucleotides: TGCGCCAGCAGCTTGGGCACTAGTGTCGGTGAGCAGTTCTTC. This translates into CASSLGTSVGEQFF.